The next 13 T cell receptor beta chains were all read from a single sample in a study of shared clonotypes between healthy human individuals. The protocol was immunoSEQ multiplex PCR, while the TCRdb copy is restricted to in-frame clones and leaves out a portion. The repertoire has 850,000 to 1,200,000 clones, approximately 68% of them found once; the top ten carry approximately 1.5%. Sequences were obtained from memory CD4+ T cells sorted from blood. Subset here: CD45RA-negative fraction. Receptors were obtained from a man younger than 30 in good health.

The chain joins TRBV7-8 to TRBJ2-7, with 10 nucleotides matching TRBD1. Germline-derived CDR1 and CDR2 are SGHVS and FQNEAQ. The CDR3 length is 13 residues. V gave up 6 bases and J gave up 4 bases; unmatched junction bases: 3. CDR3 sequence: CASRPGQGYEQYF. In nucleotides, the CDR3 is TGTGCCAGCAGGCCGGGACAGGGGTACGAGCAGTACTTC.

The count of this clone is one. The V call is TRBV30, the J call TRBJ1-4; perhaps TRBD1 as D (6 bases). CDR3 size: 12 residues. Germline loops: CDR1 GTSNPN, CDR2 SVGIG (reference sequence). V lost 0 bases, J lost 8 bases, and 7 bases lay in between. The CDR3 is CAWSVGGEKLFF. CDR3 sequence (DNA): TGTGCCTGGAGTGTAGGGGGGGAAAAACTGTTTTTT.

For the CDR3, the DNA is TGTGCCAGCAGTGGGAACTATGGCTACACCTTC. It translates to CASSGNYGYTF. The chain has TRBV28 and TRBJ1-2; unclear D gene. This CDR3 is 11 amino acids long. Trimming removed 5 bases at V and 2 bases at J, with 3 bases between. CDR1 and CDR2 (germline): MDHEN, SYDVKM.

J is TRBJ2-3 and V is TRBV7-6, with D perhaps matching TRBD1 or TRBD2 (6 bases each). The CDR3 has 18 residues. CDR1 SGHVS and CDR2 FNYEAQ come from the germline V gene. V lost 5 bases, J lost 7 bases, and 28 bases lay in between. The CDR3 nucleotides are TGTGCCAGCAGCCTTAAGGGCCCGGGGGCCTTGACACGGAATACGCAGTATTTT. It codes for CASSLKGPGALTRNTQYF.

This clone was found a few times. The rearrangement joins TRBV7-2 to TRBJ1-4; weak D call: TRBD1 (5 bases). Germline V gene sequence: CDR1 SGHTA, CDR2 FQGNSA. The CDR3 sequence is 15 residues long. The V gene lost 5 bases and the J gene lost 6 bases, with 16 bases spanning the gap. CDR3 loop: CASSPRTRRDEKLFF. Here the CDR3 DNA reads TGTGCCAGCAGCCCGAGGACAAGGAGGGATGAAAAACTGTTTTTT.

The chain links TRBV27 to TRBJ2-2; TRBD1 aligns across 9 bases. From germline, CDR1 is MNHEY and CDR2 SMNVEV (reference sequence). The CDR3 covers 16 residues. Losses at the gene ends were 4 bases for V and 4 bases for J; bases not matched to a gene: 7. In nucleotides, the CDR3 is TGTGCCAGCAGTTCCTGGGACAGGGTCCGCACCGGGGAGCTGTTTTTT. Translation gives CASSSWDRVRTGELFF.

The rearrangement uses TRBV28 and TRBJ2-6; the D gene is possibly TRBD1 (5 bases). This CDR3 comprises 16 residues. The V end lost 2 bases, the J end lost 4 bases, and 12 bases lay between the germline ends. Germline CDR1 and CDR2: MDHEN and SYDVKM. The CDR3 DNA is TGTGCCAGCAGTTTAGGGCTGGGGCTCGGGGCCAACGTCCTGACTTTC. This encodes CASSLGLGLGANVLTF.

On this clone itself: The same CDR3 is also encoded by other DNA sequences in this sample. The rearrangement uses TRBV19 and TRBJ1-5; 7 bases are a match to TRBD1. Germline lookup yields CDR1 LNHDA and CDR2 SQIVND (reference sequence). V dropped 6 bases and J dropped 1; count of bases not matched to a gene: 6. The CDR3 extends over 15 amino acids. CDR3 amino acids: CASSPQGISNQPQHF. The CDR3 nucleotides read TGTGCCAGTAGCCCACAGGGGATAAGCAATCAGCCCCAGCATTTT.

In its sample, this clone was seen a few times. The chain links TRBV5-6 to TRBJ2-3; D is tentatively TRBD1 or TRBD2 (5 bases each). This CDR3 is 15 amino acids long. Germline V gene sequence: CDR1 SGHDT, CDR2 YYEEEE. V was cut by 4 bases and J by 0 bases, with 12 bases left in between. Written as DNA, the CDR3 is TGTGCCAGCAGCAACTGGGGGAGTAGCACAGATACGCAGTATTTT. It translates to CASSNWGSSTDTQYF. Combining the CDR3 with reference TRBV5-6 and TRBJ2-3 gives the whole variable domain DAGVTQSPTHLIKTRGQQVTLRCSPKSGHDTVSWYQQALGQGPQFIFQYYEEEERQRGNFPDRFSGHQFPNYSSELNVNALLLGDSALYLCASSNWGSSTDTQYFGPGTRLTVL.

The chain employs TRBV7-2 and TRBJ1-4; unclear D gene. The germline V gene encodes CDR1 SGHTA and CDR2 FQGNSA. This CDR3 is 14 amino acids long. Trimming left V 1 base short and J 7 bases short, with 10 bases between. CDR3 DNA: TGTGCCAGCAGCTTAGAACCGCAGTCTGAAAAACTGTTTTTT. It encodes CASSLEPQSEKLFF.

This clone was recorded only once. This chain connects TRBV21-1 to TRBJ2-5; the listed D gene, TRBD1, was not tested against the DNA. TRBV21-1 is listed as a pseudogene. This CDR3 region has 13 residues. The DNA for the CDR3 is TGTGCCAGCCACTTTCTCAGGGGGGAGACCCAGTACTTC. This codes for CASHFLRGETQYF.

On this clone: Other DNA sequences in this sample translate to the same CDR3. The rearrangement joins TRBV18 to TRBJ2-5; D gene ambiguous. The germline V and J ends were trimmed by 3 bases and 2 bases, with 7 bases remaining between them. Germline-derived CDR1 and CDR2 are KGHSH and LQKENI. The CDR3 extends over 13 amino acids. Here the CDR3 reads CASSPGVQETQYF. In DNA, the CDR3 is TGTGCCAGCTCACCGGGCGTACAAGAGACCCAGTACTTC.

This clone has only a few counts. V is TRBV6-1 and J is TRBJ2-1, with no clear D. V was pared by 2 bases and J by 4 bases, with 12 bases between. CDR3 size: 15 residues. Germline lookup yields CDR1 MNHNS and CDR2 SASEGT. The CDR3 region is CASSEMAAVYNEQFF. The CDR3 DNA follows: TGTGCCAGCAGTGAAATGGCAGCCGTTTACAATGAGCAGTTCTTC.